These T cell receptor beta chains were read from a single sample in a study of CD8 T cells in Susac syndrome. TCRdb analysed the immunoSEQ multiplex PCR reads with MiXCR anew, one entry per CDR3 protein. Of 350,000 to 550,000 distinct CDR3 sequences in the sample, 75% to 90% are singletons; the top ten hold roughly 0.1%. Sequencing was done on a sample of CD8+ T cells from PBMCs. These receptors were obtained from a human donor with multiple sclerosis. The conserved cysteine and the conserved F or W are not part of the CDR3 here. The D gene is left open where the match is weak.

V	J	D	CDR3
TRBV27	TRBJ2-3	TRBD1	ASSLLSQGAWGDTQY
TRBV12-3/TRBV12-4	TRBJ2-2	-	ASIISTGELF
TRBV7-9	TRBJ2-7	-	ASSLSGTHEQY
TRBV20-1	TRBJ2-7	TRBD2	SARNPIAGVGYEQY
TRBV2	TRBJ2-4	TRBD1	ASSEQGQEKNIQY
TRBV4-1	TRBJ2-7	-	ASSQERAGGLYEQY
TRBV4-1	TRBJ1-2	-	ASSQGLGWANYGYT
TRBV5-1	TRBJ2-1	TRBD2	ASSFGTSGSHEQF
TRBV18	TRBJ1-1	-	ASSPPGTAFDTEAF
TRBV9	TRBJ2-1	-	ASSVGREYNEQF
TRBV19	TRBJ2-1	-	ASSIEAGGTYNEQF
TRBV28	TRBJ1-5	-	ASTPGRRLGPQH
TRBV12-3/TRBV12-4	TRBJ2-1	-	ASSSYGRDRDEQF
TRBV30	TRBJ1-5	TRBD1	AWSPGTGVNQPQH
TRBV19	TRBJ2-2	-	ASRWGSNTGELF
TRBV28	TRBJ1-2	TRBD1	ASRLDRERYGYT
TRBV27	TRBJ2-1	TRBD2	ASHPGLAFYEQF
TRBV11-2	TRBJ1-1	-	ASSSPPVRNTEAF
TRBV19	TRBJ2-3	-	ASSIIVEDSSTDTQY
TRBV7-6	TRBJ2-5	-	ASSLGFQETQY
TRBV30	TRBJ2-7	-	AWSVSTPTEQY
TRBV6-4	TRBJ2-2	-	ASSDSPNTGELF
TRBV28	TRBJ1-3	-	ASRSGYSGNTIY
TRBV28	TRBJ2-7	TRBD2	ASSFVPSGSYEQY
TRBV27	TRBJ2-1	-	ASSDFGGYNEQF
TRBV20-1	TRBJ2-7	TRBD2	SARVAGGPEEQY
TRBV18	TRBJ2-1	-	ASSANRVQGYNEQF
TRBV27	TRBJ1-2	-	ASTGGWGTGGYT
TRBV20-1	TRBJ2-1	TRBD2	SARRTSGRTSSYNEQF
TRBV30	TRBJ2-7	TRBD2	AWSVRGGIRDSRRHIPYEQY
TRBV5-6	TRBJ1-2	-	ASSMGGGAMNYGYT
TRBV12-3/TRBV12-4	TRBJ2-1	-	ASSGTSIGEQF
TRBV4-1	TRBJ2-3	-	ASSQDGGTDTQY
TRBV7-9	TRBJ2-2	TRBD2	ASSFFSGSSGELF
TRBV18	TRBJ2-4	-	ASAPRAGPKNIQY
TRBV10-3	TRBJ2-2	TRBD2	AISESLAGGTGELF
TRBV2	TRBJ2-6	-	ASSETIMRGANVLT
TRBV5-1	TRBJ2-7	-	ASSLGSTTDLLFDEQY
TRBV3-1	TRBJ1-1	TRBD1	ASSPGGANTEAF
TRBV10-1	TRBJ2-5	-	ASSAGTELLQETQY
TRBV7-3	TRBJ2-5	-	ASSQPAVAETQY
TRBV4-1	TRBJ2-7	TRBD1	ASSQVTGTAVEQY
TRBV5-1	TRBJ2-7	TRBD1	ASSSPRDRESYEQY
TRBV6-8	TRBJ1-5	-	ASRDAASSYSNQPQH
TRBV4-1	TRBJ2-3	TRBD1	ASSQSGQTTDTQY
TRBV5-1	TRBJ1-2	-	ASSFCSAGAYGYT
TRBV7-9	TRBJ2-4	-	ASSSQATSGRVAKNIQY
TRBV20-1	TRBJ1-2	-	SARDSRQAGYT